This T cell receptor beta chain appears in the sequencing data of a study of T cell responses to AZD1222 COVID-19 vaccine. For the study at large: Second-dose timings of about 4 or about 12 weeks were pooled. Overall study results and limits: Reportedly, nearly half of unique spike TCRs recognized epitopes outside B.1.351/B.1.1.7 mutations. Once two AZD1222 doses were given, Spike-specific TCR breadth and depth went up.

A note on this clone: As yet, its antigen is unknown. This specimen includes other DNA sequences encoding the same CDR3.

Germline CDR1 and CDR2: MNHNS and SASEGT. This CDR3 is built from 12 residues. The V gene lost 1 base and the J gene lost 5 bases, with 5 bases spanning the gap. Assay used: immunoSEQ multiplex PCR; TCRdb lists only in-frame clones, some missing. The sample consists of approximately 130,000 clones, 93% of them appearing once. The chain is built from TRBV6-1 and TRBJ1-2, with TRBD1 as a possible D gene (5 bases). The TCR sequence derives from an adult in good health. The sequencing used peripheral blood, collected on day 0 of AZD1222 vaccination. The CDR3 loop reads CASSEGGYGYTF. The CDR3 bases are TGTGCCAGCAGTGAAGGGGGGTATGGCTACACCTTC.